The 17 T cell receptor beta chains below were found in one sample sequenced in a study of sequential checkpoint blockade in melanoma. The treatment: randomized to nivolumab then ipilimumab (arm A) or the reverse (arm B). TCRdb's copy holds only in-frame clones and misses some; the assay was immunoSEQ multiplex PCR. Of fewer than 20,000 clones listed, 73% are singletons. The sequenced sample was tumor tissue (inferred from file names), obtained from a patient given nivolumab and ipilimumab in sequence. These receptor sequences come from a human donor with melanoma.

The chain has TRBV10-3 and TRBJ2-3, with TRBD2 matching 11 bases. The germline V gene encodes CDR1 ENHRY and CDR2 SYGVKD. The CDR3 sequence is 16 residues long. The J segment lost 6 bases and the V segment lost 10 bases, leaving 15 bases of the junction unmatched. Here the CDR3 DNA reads TGTGCCACCTGGACCGGGGGTAGCGGGGGGGCGGATACGCAGTATTTT. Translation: CATWTGGSGGADTQYF.

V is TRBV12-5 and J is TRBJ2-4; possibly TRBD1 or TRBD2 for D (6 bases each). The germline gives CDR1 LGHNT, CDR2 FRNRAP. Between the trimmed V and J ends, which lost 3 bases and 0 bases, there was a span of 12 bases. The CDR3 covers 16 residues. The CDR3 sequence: CASGLGGGLAKNIQYF. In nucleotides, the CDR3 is TGTGCTAGTGGTTTAGGGGGAGGCCTAGCCAAAAACATTCAGTACTTC.

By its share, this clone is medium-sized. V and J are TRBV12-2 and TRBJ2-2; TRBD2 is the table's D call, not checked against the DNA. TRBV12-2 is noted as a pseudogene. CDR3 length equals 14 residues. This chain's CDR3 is CASRSRRVSGELFF. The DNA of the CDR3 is TGTGCAAGTCGCTCTCGCCGCGTTTCCGGGGAGCTGTTTTTT.

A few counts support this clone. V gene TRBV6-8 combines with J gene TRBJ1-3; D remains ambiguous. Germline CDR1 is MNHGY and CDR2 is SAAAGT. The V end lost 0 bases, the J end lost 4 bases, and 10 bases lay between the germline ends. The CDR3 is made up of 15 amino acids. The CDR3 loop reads CASSYSTVGGNTIYF. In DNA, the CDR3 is TGTGCCAGCAGTTACTCTACGGTGGGCGGAAACACCATATATTTT.

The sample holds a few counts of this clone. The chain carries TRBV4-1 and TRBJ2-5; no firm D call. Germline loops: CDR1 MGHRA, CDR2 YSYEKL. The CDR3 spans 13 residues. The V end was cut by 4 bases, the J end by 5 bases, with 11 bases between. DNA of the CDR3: TGCGCCAGCAGCCCTCCCGTAAGGGAGACCCAGTACTTC. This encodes CASSPPVRETQYF.

Written as DNA, the CDR3 is TGTGCCACCAGCCGCACTAAAATTGCAACTAATGAAAAACTGTTTTTT. Protein product: CATSRTKIATNEKLFF. The chain recombines TRBV15 with TRBJ1-4, with D unresolved. V lost 5 bases and J lost 0, with 13 bases in between. The CDR3 is 16 residues long. CDR1 LNHNV and CDR2 YYDKDF come from the germline V gene (reference sequence).

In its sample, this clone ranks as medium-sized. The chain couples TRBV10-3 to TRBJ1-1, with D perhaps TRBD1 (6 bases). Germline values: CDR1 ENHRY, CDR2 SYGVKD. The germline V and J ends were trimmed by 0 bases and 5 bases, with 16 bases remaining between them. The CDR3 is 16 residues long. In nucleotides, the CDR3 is TGTGCCATCAGTGAGTCTAAAGGGGGGTCAGGTACTGAAGCTTTCTTT. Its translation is CAISESKGGSGTEAFF.

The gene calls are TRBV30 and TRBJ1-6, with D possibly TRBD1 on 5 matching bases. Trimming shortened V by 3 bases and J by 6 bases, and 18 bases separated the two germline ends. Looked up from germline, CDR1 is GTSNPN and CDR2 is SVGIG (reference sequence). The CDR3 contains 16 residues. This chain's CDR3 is CAWSPNRGVSNSPLHF. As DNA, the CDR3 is TGTGCCTGGAGCCCAAATCGGGGGGTATCTAATTCACCCCTCCACTTT.

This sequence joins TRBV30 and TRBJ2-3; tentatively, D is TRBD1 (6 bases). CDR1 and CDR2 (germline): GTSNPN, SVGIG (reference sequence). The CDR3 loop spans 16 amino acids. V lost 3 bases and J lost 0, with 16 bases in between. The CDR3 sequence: CAWRRPGHQSTDTQYF. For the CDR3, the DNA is TGTGCCTGGAGGCGACCGGGACACCAAAGCACAGATACGCAGTATTTT.

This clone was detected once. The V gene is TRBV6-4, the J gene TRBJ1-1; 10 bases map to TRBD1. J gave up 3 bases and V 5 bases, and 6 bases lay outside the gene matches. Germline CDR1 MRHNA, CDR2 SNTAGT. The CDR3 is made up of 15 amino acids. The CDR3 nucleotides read TGTGCCAGCAGTTTCCGGACAGGGGGAGACACTGAAGCTTTCTTT. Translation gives CASSFRTGGDTEAFF.

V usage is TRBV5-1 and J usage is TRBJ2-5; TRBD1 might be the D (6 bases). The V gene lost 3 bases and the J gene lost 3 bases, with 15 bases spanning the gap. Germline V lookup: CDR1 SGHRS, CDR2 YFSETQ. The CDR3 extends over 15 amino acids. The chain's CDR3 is CASSSYRVKEETQYF. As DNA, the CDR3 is TGCGCCAGCAGCTCCTACAGGGTAAAGGAAGAGACCCAGTACTTC.

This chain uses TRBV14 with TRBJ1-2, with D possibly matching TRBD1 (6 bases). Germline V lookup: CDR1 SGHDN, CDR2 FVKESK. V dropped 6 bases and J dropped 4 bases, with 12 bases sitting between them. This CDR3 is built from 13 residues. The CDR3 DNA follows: TGTGCCAGCAGTGCAGGGGTGGCCTATGGCTACACCTTC. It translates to CASSAGVAYGYTF.

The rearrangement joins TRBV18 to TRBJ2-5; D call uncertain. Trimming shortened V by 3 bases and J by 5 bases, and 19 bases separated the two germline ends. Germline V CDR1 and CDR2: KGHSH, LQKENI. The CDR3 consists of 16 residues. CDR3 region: CASSPSYGKVEETQYF. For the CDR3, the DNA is TGTGCCAGCTCACCCTCTTACGGCAAGGTTGAGGAGACCCAGTACTTC.

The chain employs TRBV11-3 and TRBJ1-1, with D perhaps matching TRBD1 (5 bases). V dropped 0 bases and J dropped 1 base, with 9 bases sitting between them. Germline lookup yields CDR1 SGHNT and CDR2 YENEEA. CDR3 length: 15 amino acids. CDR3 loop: CASSLDVGENTEAFF. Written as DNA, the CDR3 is TGTGCCAGCAGCTTAGATGTAGGGGAGAACACTGAAGCTTTCTTT. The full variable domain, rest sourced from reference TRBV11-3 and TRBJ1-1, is EAGVVQSPRYKIIEKKQPVAFWCNPISGHNTLYWYLQNLGQGPELLIRYENEEAVDDSQLPKDRFSAERLKGVDSTLKIQPAELGDSAVYLCASSLDVGENTEAFFGQGTRLTVV.

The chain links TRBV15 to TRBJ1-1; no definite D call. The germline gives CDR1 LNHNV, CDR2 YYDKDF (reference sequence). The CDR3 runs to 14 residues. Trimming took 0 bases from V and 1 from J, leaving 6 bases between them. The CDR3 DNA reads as TGTGCCACCAGCAGAGATATTCAGAACACTGAAGCTTTCTTT. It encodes CATSRDIQNTEAFF.

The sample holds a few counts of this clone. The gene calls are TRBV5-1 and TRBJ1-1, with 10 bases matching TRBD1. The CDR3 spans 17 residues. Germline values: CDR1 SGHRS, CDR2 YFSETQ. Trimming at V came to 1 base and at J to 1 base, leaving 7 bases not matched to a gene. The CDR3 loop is CASSLPGTGAQNTEAFF. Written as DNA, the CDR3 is TGCGCCAGCAGCTTGCCCGGGACAGGGGCCCAGAACACTGAAGCTTTCTTT.

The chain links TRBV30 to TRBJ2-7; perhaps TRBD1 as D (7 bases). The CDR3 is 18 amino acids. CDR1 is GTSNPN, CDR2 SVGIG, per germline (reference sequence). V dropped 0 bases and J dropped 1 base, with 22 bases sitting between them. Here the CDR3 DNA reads TGTGCCTGGAGTGTTGACAGGGCCTACGGCGGGATTTCCTACGAGCAGTACTTC. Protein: CAWSVDRAYGGISYEQYF.